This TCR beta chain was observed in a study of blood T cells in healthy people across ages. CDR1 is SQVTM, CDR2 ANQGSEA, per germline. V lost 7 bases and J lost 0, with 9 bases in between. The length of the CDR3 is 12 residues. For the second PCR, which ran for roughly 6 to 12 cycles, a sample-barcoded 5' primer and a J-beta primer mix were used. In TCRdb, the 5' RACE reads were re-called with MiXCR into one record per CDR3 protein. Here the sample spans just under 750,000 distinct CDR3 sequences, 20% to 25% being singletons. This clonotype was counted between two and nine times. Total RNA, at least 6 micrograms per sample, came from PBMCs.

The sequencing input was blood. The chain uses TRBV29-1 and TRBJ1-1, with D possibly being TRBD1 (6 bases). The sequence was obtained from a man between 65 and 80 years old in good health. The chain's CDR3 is CSGGRMNTEAFF. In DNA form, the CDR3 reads TGCAGCGGGGGGCGAATGAACACTGAAGCTTTCTTT.